Each of the 7 T cell receptor beta chains below was sequenced from the same sample in a study of OX40 agonist ivuxolimab in advanced cancers. Sequencing used immunoSEQ multiplex PCR; TCRdb keeps in-frame clones, though not all of them. The table lists 45,000 to 60,000 clones, about 76% of them singletons. The sample in question was CD4+ or CD8+ T cells sorted from blood, obtained in a trial of the OX40 agonist ivuxolimab. These receptors were collected from an adult with an advanced solid tumor such as melanoma, head and neck, liver or kidney cancer.

This clone was detected only once. The chain is built from TRBV7-9 and TRBJ1-4; weak D call: TRBD1 (5 bases). This CDR3 spans 15 amino acids. Trimming pared 2 bases from V and 5 bases from J, leaving 12 bases between. Germline lookup yields CDR1 SEHNR and CDR2 FQNEAQ (reference sequence). CDR3: CASSLPGRENEKLFF. CDR3 nucleotide sequence: TGTGCCAGCAGCTTACCGGGACGGGAAAATGAAAAACTGTTTTTT.

The V and J genes are TRBV14 and TRBJ1-1, with D unclear. Germline values: CDR1 SGHDN, CDR2 FVKESK. Trimming removed 4 bases at V and 5 bases at J, with 14 bases between. This CDR3 has 14 residues. The CDR3 spells CASSPSPTGTEAFF. CDR3 nucleotides: TGTGCCAGCAGCCCCAGTCCAACGGGGACTGAAGCTTTCTTT. The whole variable domain, filled in from reference TRBV14 and TRBJ1-1, reads EAGVTQFPSHSVIEKGQTVTLRCDPISGHDNLYWYRRVMGKEIKFLLHFVKESKQDESGMPNNRFLAERTGGTYSTLKVQPAELEDSGVYFCASSPSPTGTEAFFGQGTRLTVV.

This clone was detected only a few times. The chain carries TRBV29-1 and TRBJ1-1, with a possible D match to TRBD1 (5 bases). This CDR3 comprises 13 residues. The V end was cut by 7 bases, the J end by 1 base, with 13 bases between. Germline V gene sequence: CDR1 SQVTM, CDR2 ANQGSEA. DNA for the CDR3: TGCAGCGCCAAGATGACAGAGAACACTGAAGCTTTCTTT. This encodes CSAKMTENTEAFF.

The table lists this clone with a few counts. V usage is TRBV30 and J usage is TRBJ1-6; TRBD1 matches 7 bases. The CDR3 spans 16 residues. V trimming: 1 base; J trimming: 8 bases; junction bases outside the gene matches: 11. CDR1 GTSNPN and CDR2 SVGIG come from the germline V gene (reference sequence). CDR3: CAWSDGRGRGYSPLHF. The CDR3 region has the DNA TGTGCCTGGAGTGACGGCAGGGGGAGGGGTTATTCACCCCTCCACTTT.

As regards this clone: One end of the junction is discordant with germline, which a read error may explain. This chain links TRBV5-1 with TRBJ1-2, with 7 bases identical to TRBD1. Germline V gene sequence: CDR1 SGHRS, CDR2 YFSETQ. The length of the CDR3 is 15 residues. CDR3 amino acids: CAGSPQTGWDYGYTF. The CDR3 DNA follows: TGCGCCGGCAGCCCACAGACAGGGTGGGACTATGGCTACACCTTC.

This clone was detected once. The rearrangement uses TRBV5-1 and TRBJ2-3; TRBD2 agrees at 7 bases. J was trimmed by 0 bases and V by 4 bases; bases with no gene match: 11. CDR1 is SGHRS, CDR2 YFSETQ, per germline. CDR3 length: 17 amino acids. The CDR3 loop reads CASSPGSSGPSTDTQYF. The CDR3 bases are TGCGCCAGCAGCCCGGGGTCTAGCGGTCCTAGCACAGATACGCAGTATTTT. The complete variable domain, with remaining parts taken from reference TRBV5-1 and TRBJ2-3, reads KAGVTQTPRYLIKTRGQQVTLSCSPISGHRSVSWYQQTPGQGLQFLFEYFSETQRNKGNFPGRFSGRQFSNSRSEMNVSTLELGDSALYLCASSPGSSGPSTDTQYFGPGTRLTVL.

The rearrangement joins TRBV6-6 to TRBJ1-5; 8 bases are a match to TRBD1. The J segment lost 5 bases and the V segment lost 6 bases, leaving 6 bases of the junction unmatched. There are 14 residues in the CDR3. Looked up from germline, CDR1 is MNHNY and CDR2 is SVGAGI (reference sequence). The CDR3 is CASSRLTGDQPQHF. CDR3 coding DNA: TGTGCCAGCAGCAGACTGACAGGGGATCAGCCCCAGCATTTT.